This T cell receptor (beta chain) was documented in a study of blood T cells in healthy people across ages. Findings and caveats of the study: Conclusively comparing naive with antigen-experienced cells was impossible with unsorted PBMCs. Higher naive T cell percentage went strongly together with higher TCR beta diversity.

V dropped 4 bases and J dropped 5; count of bases not matched to a gene: 5. Looked up from germline, CDR1 is DFQATT and CDR2 is SNEGSKA (reference sequence). The CDR3 runs 15 residues. Using a J-beta primer mix together with a sample-barcoded 5' primer, a second PCR was run for roughly 6 to 11 cycles. TCRdb passed the 5' RACE reads through MiXCR, listing each CDR3 protein once. The sample yields 500,000 to 600,000 distinct CDR3 sequences, roughly 29% seen once. This clonotype was detected ten times or more. Its matching antigen is unknown. The sequenced sample consisted of blood. The chain joins TRBV20-1 to TRBJ2-3; 14 bases are shared with TRBD2. The clonotype was recovered from a woman aged 70-85 years in good health. CDR3 sequence reads: CSATTSGGAGDTQYF. The CDR3 DNA reads as TGCAGTGCTACGACTAGCGGGGGGGCTGGAGATACGCAGTATTTT.